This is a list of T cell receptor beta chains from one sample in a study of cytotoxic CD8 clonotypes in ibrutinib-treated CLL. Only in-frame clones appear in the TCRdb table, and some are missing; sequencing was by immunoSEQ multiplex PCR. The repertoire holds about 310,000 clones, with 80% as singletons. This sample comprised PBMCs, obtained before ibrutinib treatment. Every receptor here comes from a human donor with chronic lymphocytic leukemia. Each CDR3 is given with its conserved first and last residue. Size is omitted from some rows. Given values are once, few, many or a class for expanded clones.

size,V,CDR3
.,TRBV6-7,CASSYSIGGSNTEAFF
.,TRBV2,CASRLSGELFF
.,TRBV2,CASSDPVSVRYEQYF
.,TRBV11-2,CASSRTSGNYEQYF
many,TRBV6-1,CASSEGTGFEKLFF
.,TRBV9,CASSVRPGLAGDTQYF
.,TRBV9,CASSVPTGQETQYF
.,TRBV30,CAWSVPLDSYEQYF
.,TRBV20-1,CSARGINSAPF
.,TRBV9,CASSPGGLAVSSYNEQFF
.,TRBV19,CASSTTAGPYEQYF
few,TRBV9,CASSLGLAAREQYF
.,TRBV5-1,CASSLGGGKNIQYF
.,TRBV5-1,CASTPGPGQGANYGYTF
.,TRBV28,CASSQGGSEDTQYF
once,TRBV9,CASTRSGGSETQYF
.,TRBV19,CASNPGQITDTQYF
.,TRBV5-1,CASLRSGGKDTQYF
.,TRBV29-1,CSVRGLAFVFEQFF
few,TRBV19,CASSPTRSNEQFF
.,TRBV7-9,CASSLGLAGVPGELFF
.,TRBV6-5,CASRTGMGQPQHF
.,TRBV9,CASSPPGGTWYEQYF